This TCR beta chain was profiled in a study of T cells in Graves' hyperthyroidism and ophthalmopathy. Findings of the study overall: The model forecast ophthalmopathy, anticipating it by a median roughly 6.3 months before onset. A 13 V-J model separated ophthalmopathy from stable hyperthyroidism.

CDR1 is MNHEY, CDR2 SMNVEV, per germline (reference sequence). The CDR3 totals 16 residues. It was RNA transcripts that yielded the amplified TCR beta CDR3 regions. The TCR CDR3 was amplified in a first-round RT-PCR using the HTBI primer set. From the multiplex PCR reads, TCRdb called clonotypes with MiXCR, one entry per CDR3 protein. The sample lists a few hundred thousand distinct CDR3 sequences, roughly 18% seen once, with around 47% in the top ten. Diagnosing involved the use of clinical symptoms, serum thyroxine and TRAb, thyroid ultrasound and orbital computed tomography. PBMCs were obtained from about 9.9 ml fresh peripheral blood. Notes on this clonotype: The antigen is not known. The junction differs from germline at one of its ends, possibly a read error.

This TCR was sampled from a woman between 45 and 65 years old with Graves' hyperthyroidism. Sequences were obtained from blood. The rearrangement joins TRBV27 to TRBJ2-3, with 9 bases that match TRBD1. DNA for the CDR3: TGTGCCGGCAGATCAACCGGGACAGGGCTTCTGGATACGCAGTATTTT. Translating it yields CAGRSTGTGLLDTQYF.